In its sample, the clone carrying this TCR beta chain was seen many times. Its matching antigen is unknown. Assay used: immunoSEQ multiplex PCR; TCRdb lists only in-frame clones, some missing. Recorded here are approximately 39,000 clones, none singletons. This record belongs to a study of T cells after posttransplantation cyclophosphamide. Whole-study findings and limits: Recipient CMV seropositivity and CMV reactivation strongly tracked TRB clonality. Later post-transplant blood repertoires were often dominated by donor CD8+ memory clones. Skin or GI-infiltrating T cells shared few TRB sequences with blood.

This clonotype originated in a man between 45 and 60 years old in good health, CMV-negative, and a related stem cell transplant donor. Material for sequencing was PBMCs.

The CDR3 protein is CASSGRRTGDYTDTQYF. As DNA, the CDR3 is TGTGCCAGCAGTGGCCGGCGGACAGGGGACTACACAGATACGCAGTATTTT. The chain couples TRBV6-1 to TRBJ2-3; TRBD1 matches 9 bases. Trimming removed 4 bases from V and 2 bases from J; junction bases left unmatched: 10. CDR3 length: 17 amino acids. Germline CDR1 and CDR2: MNHNS and SASEGT.